The 31 T cell receptor beta chains listed next were all sequenced from one sample in a study of radiotherapy plus CTLA-4 blockade in lung cancer. The repertoire was sequenced with immunoSEQ multiplex PCR; TCRdb's copy has only in-frame clones and lacks some. The repertoire includes 65,000 to 100,000 clones, 83% of them detected once, and 0.75% to 0.85% sits in the top ten. The specimen comprised peripheral blood, sampled from a patient treated with radiotherapy plus ipilimumab. Receptors were obtained from a human donor with non-small cell lung cancer who had stable disease on radiotherapy plus ipilimumab.

This chain links TRBV18 with TRBJ2-5, with D perhaps matching TRBD2 (5 bases). V was shortened by 1 base and J by 2 bases, with 5 bases between the two germline ends. In germline, CDR1 is KGHSH, CDR2 LQKENI. CDR3 size: 13 residues. CDR3 region: CASSPREQETQYF. CDR3 nucleotide sequence: TGTGCCAGCTCACCACGGGAGCAAGAGACCCAGTACTTC.

J is TRBJ2-5 and V is TRBV9; 7 bases agree with TRBD2. This CDR3 has 16 residues. With 3 bases clipped from V and 5 bases from J, the junction kept 13 bases outside the gene matches. CDR1 and CDR2 from the germline V gene are SGDLS and YYNGEE. The CDR3 coding sequence is TGTGCCAGCAGCGCGGGGCGGGGAGGGGAATACGAGACCCAGTACTTC. Amino acids: CASSAGRGGEYETQYF.

The chain employs TRBV7-9 and TRBJ1-2, with a possible D match to TRBD1 (5 bases). Germline values: CDR1 SEHNR, CDR2 FQNEAQ (reference sequence). V lost 4 bases and J 1 base, leaving 7 bases between the germline ends. This CDR3 has 13 amino acids. The CDR3: CASSSDSNYGYTF. The CDR3 bases are TGTGCCAGCAGCTCCGACAGTAACTATGGCTACACCTTC.

V usage is TRBV11-2 and J usage is TRBJ2-7; D unresolved. Trimming left V 2 bases short and J 4 bases short, with 9 bases between. Per the germline V gene, CDR1 is SGHAT and CDR2 is FQNNGV. The CDR3 loop spans 13 amino acids. This chain's CDR3 is CASSLSQKYEQYF. The DNA for the CDR3 is TGTGCCAGCAGCTTATCACAAAAGTACGAGCAGTACTTC.

J is TRBJ1-1 and V is TRBV30; weak D call: TRBD1 (5 bases). CDR1 GTSNPN and CDR2 SVGIG come from the germline V gene (reference sequence). The CDR3 totals 13 residues. V shed 0 bases and J shed 6 bases, with 11 bases lying between them. CDR3 sequence reads: CAWSVGGGSEAFF. CDR3 sequence (DNA): TGTGCCTGGAGTGTCGGGGGTGGGTCTGAAGCTTTCTTT.

The chain is built from TRBV19 and TRBJ1-5; maybe TRBD1 (5 bases). This CDR3 is built from 16 residues. From germline, CDR1 is LNHDA and CDR2 SQIVND (reference sequence). V lost 7 bases and J lost 4, with 20 bases in between. The CDR3 loop reads CASNGSTDRRNQPQHF. As DNA, the CDR3 is TGTGCCAGTAACGGGTCCACTGACAGACGGAATCAGCCCCAGCATTTT.

V gene TRBV5-1 combines with J gene TRBJ1-4; 11 bases are shared with TRBD1. CDR1 and CDR2 from the germline V gene are SGHRS and YFSETQ. V trimming: 3 bases; J trimming: 0 bases; junction bases outside the gene matches: 7. This CDR3 region has 18 residues. The CDR3 DNA reads as TGCGCCAGCAGCTCCTCTTTGGGACAGGGGGCAACTAATGAAAAACTGTTTTTT. It is translated as CASSSSLGQGATNEKLFF.

The V call is TRBV5-1, the J call TRBJ2-2; 9 nucleotides align to TRBD2. J lost 5 bases, V lost 0 bases, and 11 bases had no gene match. Germline V gene lookup returns CDR1 SGHRS and CDR2 YFSETQ. This CDR3 is 18 amino acids long. The CDR3 region has the DNA TGCGCCAGCAGCTTGGCGCTAGCGGGAAGTTTTAGGACCGGGGAGCTGTTTTTT. Protein: CASSLALAGSFRTGELFF.

The chain is built from TRBV7-3 and TRBJ1-2; 8 bases agree with TRBD1. V lost 5 bases and J lost 3; bases outside the gene matches: 8. The CDR3 contains 15 residues. Germline V gene data show CDR1 as SGHTA and CDR2 as FQGTGA. In DNA, the CDR3 is TGTGCCAGCAGCACTTTTACAGGGGGAGACTATGGCTACACCTTC. Amino acids: CASSTFTGGDYGYTF.

CDR3 nucleotides: TGTGCCAGCAGCTTGACAGTGAACACTGAAGCTTTCTTT. This translates into CASSLTVNTEAFF. This rearrangement joins TRBV7-7 to TRBJ1-1, with D possibly matching TRBD1 (5 bases). V lost 3 bases, J lost 0 bases, and 5 bases lay in between. The CDR3 contains 13 residues. CDR1 SSHAT and CDR2 FNYEAQ come from the germline V gene (reference sequence). Complete variable domain (other parts from reference TRBV7-7 and TRBJ1-1): GAGVSQSPRYKVTKRGQDVTLRCDPISSHATLYWYQQALGQGPEFLTYFNYEAQPDKSGLPSDRFSAERPEGSISTLTIQRTEQRDSAMYRCASSLTVNTEAFFGQGTRLTVV.

The rearrangement joins TRBV19 to TRBJ2-5; 8 bases align to TRBD1. CDR3 length equals 15 residues. With 9 bases clipped from V and 5 bases from J, the junction kept 14 bases outside the gene matches. The germline V gene has CDR1 LNHDA and CDR2 SQIVND (reference sequence). The CDR3, as DNA: TGTGCCAGCGCCGGGATGGGACAGGCTTATGAGACCCAGTACTTC. It specifies CASAGMGQAYETQYF.

J is TRBJ2-3 and V is TRBV30; no clear D gene. This CDR3 comprises 11 residues. Germline CDR1 reads GTSNPN; CDR2 reads SVGIG (reference sequence). V shed 2 bases and J shed 4 bases, with 4 bases lying between them. CDR3 amino acids: CAWSRPDTQYF. In nucleotides, the CDR3 is TGTGCCTGGAGTCGTCCAGATACGCAGTATTTT.

The V call is TRBV6-1, the J call TRBJ1-5; the match to TRBD1 covers 10 bases. V shed 3 bases, J shed 5 bases, and the junction held 7 bases outside the gene matches. There are 16 residues in the CDR3. CDR1 is MNHNS, CDR2 SASEGT, per germline. The CDR3 loop reads CASSDRQGAMHQPQHF. In DNA form, the CDR3 reads TGTGCCAGCAGTGATAGACAGGGGGCGATGCATCAGCCCCAGCATTTT.

This clone was counted a few times. The chain has TRBV19 and TRBJ2-7; D possibly matches TRBD1 or TRBD2 (5 bases each). The CDR3 totals 12 residues. Trimming shortened V by 1 base and J by 6 bases, and 7 bases separated the two germline ends. Germline V gene data show CDR1 as LNHDA and CDR2 as SQIVND (reference sequence). The DNA of the CDR3 is TGTGCCAGTAGTATAGGGGACGGCGAGCAGTACTTC. This sequence encodes CASSIGDGEQYF.

The V and J genes are TRBV9 and TRBJ2-2; the D is unclear. Trimming removed 7 bases at V and 1 base at J, with 5 bases between. Germline CDR1 and CDR2: SGDLS and YYNGEE. This CDR3 has 12 residues. CDR3 DNA sequence: TGTGCCAGCCACGGGAACACCGGGGAGCTGTTTTTT. It yields the protein CASHGNTGELFF. Together with reference TRBV9 and TRBJ2-2, the CDR3 gives the full variable domain: DSGVTQTPKHLITATGQRVTLRCSPRSGDLSVYWYQQSLDQGLQFLIQYYNGEERAKGNILERFSAQQFPDLHSELNLSSLELGDSALYFCASHGNTGELFFGEGSRLTVL.

The gene calls are TRBV18 and TRBJ2-2; 13 bases agree with TRBD2. Germline CDR1 KGHSH, CDR2 LQKENI. V trimming: 6 bases; J trimming: 5 bases; junction bases outside the gene matches: 6. CDR3 size: 16 residues. CDR3 in DNA: TGTGCCAGCTCTCCGACTAGCGGGAGGCGAACCGGGGAGCTGTTTTTT. Translation: CASSPTSGRRTGELFF.

The V and J genes are TRBV2 and TRBJ2-3; 8 nucleotides line up with TRBD1. Germline assignment: CDR1 SNHLY and CDR2 FYNNEI. Unmatched junction bases numbered 4, after V lost 2 bases and J lost 0 bases. The CDR3 spans 16 residues. CDR3 loop: CASSEWTGTSTDTQYF. The CDR3 nucleotides read TGTGCCAGCAGTGAATGGACAGGGACTAGCACAGATACGCAGTATTTT.

The V and J genes are TRBV29-1 and TRBJ2-7; possibly TRBD1 for D (10 bases). Deletions cut 6 bases from V and 0 bases from J, with 18 bases between. The germline gives CDR1 SQVTM, CDR2 ANQGSEA. This CDR3 has 15 residues. DNA of the CDR3: TGCAGCGTAGCGGGGGGACAGGGGCGCTCCTACGAGCAGTACTTC. This sequence encodes CSVAGGQGRSYEQYF.

J is TRBJ2-1 and V is TRBV27, with D possibly matching TRBD2 (5 bases). Per the germline V gene, CDR1 is MNHEY and CDR2 is SMNVEV (reference sequence). V shed 2 bases and J shed 9 bases, with 11 bases lying between them. The CDR3 runs to 13 residues. The CDR3 nucleotides are TGTGCCAGCAGTTTAATCGCGGGTGGTGAGCAGTTCTTC. The encoded protein is CASSLIAGGEQFF.

The J gene is TRBJ2-1, the V gene TRBV4-1; D is ambiguous. Trimming removed 1 base at V and 4 bases at J, with 5 bases between. CDR1 is MGHRA and CDR2 is YSYEKL in the germline V gene. The CDR3 totals 13 residues. CDR3 residues: CASSQGLYNEQFF. CDR3 in DNA: TGCGCCAGCAGCCAAGGACTTTACAATGAGCAGTTCTTC.

V is TRBV28 and J is TRBJ2-7, with D unclear. V was trimmed by 5 bases and J by 4 bases, leaving 9 bases between them. This CDR3 comprises 12 residues. CDR1 is MDHEN, CDR2 SYDVKM, per germline. CDR3 residues: CASSIPPYEQYF. In nucleotides, the CDR3 is TGTGCCAGCAGTATTCCCCCGTACGAGCAGTACTTC.

This clone came up many times. This sequence joins TRBV28 and TRBJ1-2; D not certain. Deletions cut 1 base from V and 2 bases from J, with 8 bases between. This CDR3 comprises 14 residues. Germline V CDR1 and CDR2: MDHEN, SYDVKM. Here the CDR3 reads CASSLFSSNYGYTF. The CDR3 DNA reads as TGTGCCAGCAGTTTATTCAGTTCCAACTATGGCTACACCTTC.

There are a few counts of this clone. The rearrangement joins TRBV19 to TRBJ2-7; D is uncertain. The CDR3 sequence is 14 residues long. Germline CDR1 LNHDA, CDR2 SQIVND (reference sequence). V lost 4 bases and J 2 bases, leaving 12 bases between the germline ends. The CDR3 bases are TGTGCCAGTAGTAGTAGGGTATTCCCCTACGAGCAGTACTTC. It codes for CASSSRVFPYEQYF. Full variable domain (remainder filled in from reference TRBV19 and TRBJ2-7): DGGITQSPKYLFRKEGQNVTLSCEQNLNHDAMYWYRQDPGQGLRLIYYSQIVNDFQKGDIAEGYSVSREKKESFPLTVTSAQKNPTAFYLCASSSRVFPYEQYFGPGTRLTVT.

The V gene is TRBV9, the J gene TRBJ2-7; 9 nucleotides match TRBD1. There are 15 residues in the CDR3. V was clipped by 3 bases and J by 6 bases; unmatched bases: 10. The V gene's germline CDR1 is SGDLS and CDR2 YYNGEE. The CDR3 here is CASSATGTGRSEQYF. The DNA for the CDR3 is TGTGCCAGCAGCGCCACCGGGACAGGGAGAAGCGAGCAGTACTTC.

This clone appeared a single time. This chain links TRBV28 with TRBJ2-7, with 7 bases fitting TRBD1. The CDR3 sequence is 16 residues long. Unmatched junction bases numbered 8, after V lost 2 bases and J lost 1 base. CDR1 and CDR2 (germline): MDHEN, SYDVKM. CDR3 in DNA: TGTGCCAGCAGTTTAGGTTTAGGGGGCGGATCCTACGAGCAGTACTTC. It encodes CASSLGLGGGSYEQYF.

The chain links TRBV10-1 to TRBJ2-7, with TRBD2 matching over 7 bases. The CDR3 contains 18 residues. Unmatched junction bases numbered 14, after V lost 3 bases and J lost 0 bases. CDR1 and CDR2 (germline): WNHNN, SYGVQD (reference sequence). The CDR3 loop is CASSEGRTFSGYSYEQYF. Written as DNA, the CDR3 is TGCGCCAGCAGTGAAGGCCGTACGTTTAGCGGGTACTCCTACGAGCAGTACTTC.

The rearrangement joins TRBV5-6 to TRBJ2-7; TRBD2 is a possible D gene (6 bases). This CDR3 has 14 amino acids. From germline, CDR1 is SGHDT and CDR2 YYEEEE. V was clipped by 1 base and J by 7 bases, with 15 bases between them. CDR3 in amino acids: CASSLRDSRREQYF. In nucleotides, the CDR3 is TGTGCCAGCAGCTTGAGGGACTCACGGCGAGAGCAGTACTTC.

CDR3 coding DNA: TGTGCCAGCATCGGGACTAGCGTAGCGAACACCGGGGAGCTGTTTTTT. It encodes CASIGTSVANTGELFF. The chain recombines TRBV25-1 with TRBJ2-2; 10 bases are a match to TRBD2. CDR3 size: 16 residues. The trim removed 7 bases at V and 0 bases at J, leaving 5 bases unmatched. Germline loops: CDR1 MGHDK, CDR2 SYGVNS.

CDR3 bases: TGTGCCAGCAGTTCCCTGGGAGCAGCATCGAGCTCCTACAATGAGCAGTTCTTC. This gives the protein CASSSLGAASSSYNEQFF. The V gene is TRBV28, the J gene TRBJ2-1; D perhaps matches TRBD2 (5 bases). The CDR3 is 18 residues long. The germline gives CDR1 MDHEN, CDR2 SYDVKM. With 4 bases removed from V and 0 bases from J, the gap between germline ends came to 19 bases.

This clone was detected a few times. This chain connects TRBV7-7 to TRBJ2-7, with D unresolved. Trimming took off 2 bases at V and 2 bases at J, with 10 bases between the two ends. Germline-derived CDR1 and CDR2 are SSHAT and FNYEAQ (reference sequence). This CDR3 has 14 amino acids. The CDR3 here is CASSLSTVAYEQYF. As DNA, the CDR3 is TGTGCCAGCAGCTTATCCACCGTAGCCTACGAGCAGTACTTC.

This chain uses TRBV5-1 with TRBJ1-4; 9 nucleotides line up with TRBD1. Trimming took 3 bases from V and 8 from J; bases not matched to a gene: 5. There are 14 residues in the CDR3. CDR1 and CDR2 from the germline V gene are SGHRS and YFSETQ. The CDR3 DNA is TGCGCCAGCAGCTCACAGGGGGCTCGGGAAAAACTGTTTTTT. Translated: CASSSQGAREKLFF.